A single sample gave rise to the 19 T cell receptor beta chains below, sequenced in a study of blood T cell repertoires in COVID-19. Produced via immunoSEQ multiplex PCR; TCRdb's table is partial and in-frame only. The sample includes about 42,000 clones, around 82% of them seen just once. The sequenced sample consisted of peripheral blood. Receptor source: a man aged 80 or over with acute or convalescent COVID-19.

The chain couples TRBV5-8 to TRBJ2-3, with 8 bases fitting TRBD2. CDR1 and CDR2 from the germline V gene are SGHTS and YDEGEE. The CDR3 consists of 16 residues. With 7 bases clipped from V and 2 bases from J, the junction kept 12 bases outside the gene matches. In DNA form, the CDR3 reads TGTGCCAGCGTCAGCGGGGGCCCGGCTCTCACAGATACGCAGTATTTT. This translates into CASVSGGPALTDTQYF.

The chain uses TRBV5-1 and TRBJ1-4; tentative D call: TRBD1 (5 bases). V lost 4 bases to trimming and J lost 5 bases, with 6 bases between them. This CDR3 comprises 12 residues. Germline V CDR1 and CDR2: SGHRS, YFSETQ. The CDR3 is CASSPGNEKLFF. The CDR3 region has the DNA TGCGCCAGCAGCCCAGGGAATGAAAAACTGTTTTTT.

The chain has TRBV5-1 and TRBJ2-2; 7 bases align to TRBD1. Germline V gene lookup returns CDR1 SGHRS and CDR2 YFSETQ. The junction had 7 bases not matched to a gene; V was cut back by 5 bases and J by 0 bases. The CDR3 sequence is 16 residues long. CDR3 nucleotides: TGCGCCAGCAGTCGAACAGGGGATGCGAACACCGGGGAGCTGTTTTTT. This sequence encodes CASSRTGDANTGELFF.

The chain uses TRBV18 and TRBJ2-5; a weak D match, TRBD1 (6 bases). The CDR3 has 14 amino acids. The germline V and J ends were trimmed by 3 bases and 5 bases, with 13 bases remaining between them. CDR1 is KGHSH and CDR2 is LQKENI in the germline V gene. Written as DNA, the CDR3 is TGTGCCAGCTCACCTCCGACAGGAAGGGAGACCCAGTACTTC. Its protein product is CASSPPTGRETQYF. The full variable domain, with the rest looked up from reference TRBV18 and TRBJ2-5, is NAGVMQNPRHLVRRRGQEARLRCSPMKGHSHVYWYRQLPEEGLKFMVYLQKENIIDESGMPKERFSAEFPKEGPSILRIQQVVRGDSAAYFCASSPPTGRETQYFGPGTRLLVL.

The chain has TRBV10-1 and TRBJ2-1; D may be TRBD1 (5 bases). Trimming pared 4 bases from V and 2 bases from J, leaving 9 bases between. The CDR3 totals 14 residues. In germline, CDR1 is WNHNN, CDR2 SYGVQD (reference sequence). CDR3 in amino acids: CASSVDRTYNEQFF. CDR3 nucleotides: TGCGCCAGCAGTGTCGACAGAACCTACAATGAGCAGTTCTTC.

The CDR3 sequence is CASSLGQANTEAFF. The CDR3, as DNA: TGTGCCAGCAGCTTGGGACAGGCGAACACTGAAGCTTTCTTT. V gene TRBV11-3 combines with J gene TRBJ1-1; 8 bases align to TRBD1. CDR3 length: 14 amino acids. V lost 3 bases, J lost 1 base, and 1 base stayed unmatched. Germline V gene lookup returns CDR1 SGHNT and CDR2 YENEEA. Full variable domain (remainder filled in from reference TRBV11-3 and TRBJ1-1): EAGVVQSPRYKIIEKKQPVAFWCNPISGHNTLYWYLQNLGQGPELLIRYENEEAVDDSQLPKDRFSAERLKGVDSTLKIQPAELGDSAVYLCASSLGQANTEAFFGQGTRLTVV.

V gene TRBV27 combines with J gene TRBJ1-1; D gene ambiguous. The germline CDR1 and CDR2 sequences are MNHEY and SMNVEV (reference sequence). The V end was cut by 2 bases, the J end by 2 bases, with 15 bases between. This CDR3 has 16 amino acids. This chain's CDR3 is CASSLTPPTLNTEAFF. CDR3 nucleotides: TGTGCCAGCAGTTTAACCCCTCCGACTCTCAACACTGAAGCTTTCTTT.

The rearrangement uses TRBV7-6 and TRBJ2-3, with TRBD2 matching 12 bases. The germline V gene has CDR1 SGHVS and CDR2 FNYEAQ. This CDR3 comprises 15 residues. The V and J ends lost 4 bases and 6 bases, in that order; junction bases with no gene match: 5. The CDR3 protein is CASSSRTSGKDTQYF. CDR3 coding DNA: TGTGCCAGCAGCTCTCGGACTAGCGGGAAGGATACGCAGTATTTT.

V and J are TRBV7-3 and TRBJ2-3; no clear D gene. Per the germline V gene, CDR1 is SGHTA and CDR2 is FQGTGA. This CDR3 spans 14 amino acids. V shed 4 bases and J shed 6 bases, with 14 bases lying between them. The CDR3 bases are TGTGCCAGCAGCTCCATAGTAATCGGGGATACGCAGTATTTT. It translates to CASSSIVIGDTQYF.

This chain uses TRBV18 with TRBJ1-6, with D tentatively TRBD1 (5 bases). In germline, CDR1 is KGHSH, CDR2 LQKENI. CDR3 size: 15 residues. Trimming left V 5 bases short and J 5 bases short, with 13 bases between. The CDR3 region is CASSTQGGNNSPLHF. For the CDR3, the DNA is TGTGCCAGCTCAACCCAGGGAGGGAATAATTCACCCCTCCACTTT.

J is TRBJ2-1 and V is TRBV2; D is ambiguous. The CDR3 covers 13 residues. CDR1 and CDR2 (germline): SNHLY, FYNNEI. V was pared by 4 bases and J by 6 bases, with 10 bases between. The CDR3 sequence: CASSARLGNEQFF. In DNA, the CDR3 is TGTGCCAGCAGTGCGCGACTCGGCAATGAGCAGTTCTTC.

The DNA of the CDR3 is TGTGCCAGCAGCTCCCCGACTAGCGGGGGATACAATGAGCAGTTCTTC. Its protein is CASSSPTSGGYNEQFF. The V call is TRBV11-2, the J call TRBJ2-1; 12 nucleotides align to TRBD2. V lost 4 bases, J lost 4 bases, and 5 bases stayed unmatched. Germline loops: CDR1 SGHAT, CDR2 FQNNGV. The CDR3 contains 16 residues.

The chain couples TRBV2 to TRBJ1-2; 12 bases map to TRBD1. Germline trimming cut 8 bases from V and 2 bases from J; bases unmatched to any gene: 3. Germline V gene data show CDR1 as SNHLY and CDR2 as FYNNEI. This CDR3 has 14 amino acids. The CDR3 nucleotides read TGTGCCAGCGGGGGACAGGGGGCGAACTATGGCTACACCTTC. Protein sequence: CASGGQGANYGYTF. The full variable domain, its missing parts supplied by reference TRBV2 and TRBJ1-2, is EPEVTQTPSHQVTQMGQEVILRCVPISNHLYFYWYRQILGQKVEFLVSFYNNEISEKSEIFDDQFSVERPDGSNFTLKIRSTKLEDSAMYFCASGGQGANYGYTFGSGTRLTVV.

The V and J genes are TRBV25-1 and TRBJ2-3; no reliable D call. Looked up from germline, CDR1 is MGHDK and CDR2 is SYGVNS. The CDR3 spans 13 residues. With 8 bases removed from V and 0 bases from J, the gap between germline ends came to 9 bases. This CDR3 reads CASQPTSTDTQYF. The CDR3 DNA follows: TGTGCCAGCCAACCGACTAGCACAGATACGCAGTATTTT.

The genes are TRBV10-1 and TRBJ2-2; 7 nucleotides match TRBD1. The CDR3 loop spans 13 amino acids. Trimming took 7 bases from V and 7 from J; bases not matched to a gene: 6. Germline CDR1 is WNHNN and CDR2 is SYGVQD (reference sequence). CDR3 loop: CASNRQGDGELFF. The CDR3 coding sequence is TGCGCCAGCAACAGACAGGGCGACGGGGAGCTGTTTTTT.

The chain combines TRBV5-5 with TRBJ2-1, with 9 positions matching TRBD1. J lost 6 bases, V lost 4 bases, and 8 bases had no gene match. Germline V gene sequence: CDR1 SGHKS, CDR2 YYEKEE (reference sequence). The CDR3 is 15 residues long. CDR3 DNA: TGTGCCAGCAGCCCCGGGACAGGGTCTCTCAATGAGCAGTTCTTC. Translation: CASSPGTGSLNEQFF.

The chain joins TRBV5-6 to TRBJ2-5; TRBD2 aligns across 7 bases. From germline, CDR1 is SGHDT and CDR2 YYEEEE. The CDR3 covers 13 residues. After removal of 5 bases from V and 3 bases from J, the junction contained 4 bases not matched to a gene. CDR3 loop: CASSEAGEETQYF. Written as DNA, the CDR3 is TGTGCCAGCAGTGAGGCGGGGGAAGAGACCCAGTACTTC.

This rearrangement joins TRBV20-1 to TRBJ1-1; possibly TRBD1 for D (5 bases). Germline V gene sequence: CDR1 DFQATT, CDR2 SNEGSKA (reference sequence). The CDR3 totals 12 residues. V was cut by 3 bases and J by 8 bases, with 13 bases left in between. The CDR3 reads CSASSGVREAFF. CDR3 DNA sequence: TGCAGTGCTAGTTCGGGGGTAAGAGAAGCTTTCTTT.

The chain recombines TRBV7-2 with TRBJ1-5, with 7 nucleotides matching TRBD1. Germline lookup yields CDR1 SGHTA and CDR2 FQGNSA. The V segment lost 5 bases and the J segment 9 bases; nucleotides outside the gene matches: 13. The CDR3 has 15 amino acids. The CDR3 loop reads CASSLTGDLGRPQHF. The CDR3 nucleotides are TGTGCCAGCAGCCTAACAGGGGATCTAGGTCGGCCCCAGCATTTT.